This T cell receptor beta chain was identified in a study of breast tumors, draining lymph nodes, adjacent tissues. This clonotype was seen a few times. This could be a read error, since a much larger clone is one nucleotide away. V lost 5 bases to trimming and J lost 0 bases; unmatched junction nucleotides: 6. The CDR3 is 15 amino acids. The germline V gene encodes CDR1 MNHNY and CDR2 SVGAGI (reference sequence). The lymph nodes were axillary draining lymph nodes from breast cancer patients. TCRdb analysed the multiplex PCR reads with MiXCR anew, one entry per CDR3 protein. The data hold more than 200,000 distinct CDR3 sequences, with about 34% observed a single time.

The sample comprised axillary lymph node tissue. V usage is TRBV6-6 and J usage is TRBJ1-2, with 7 positions matching TRBD1. This clonotype was sampled from a female donor with breast cancer. Some clones in this sample may be carry-over from other donors' samples. CDR3 in amino acids: CASSPGTDTNYGYTF. DNA for the CDR3: TGTGCCAGCAGTCCGGGGACAGATACTAACTATGGCTACACCTTC.